These 27 T cell receptor beta chains were sequenced from one sample in a study of blood T cell repertoires in COVID-19. Generated by immunoSEQ multiplex PCR, the TCRdb table keeps only in-frame clones and is missing some. The data hold around 250,000 clones, with around nine tenths observed a single time. Material: PBMCs or T cells enriched from blood (not recorded which). These receptors were obtained from a woman aged 50 to 65 who had recovered from COVID-19.

The chain carries TRBV6-6 and TRBJ1-2; 8 positions agree with TRBD1. V shed 2 bases, J shed 2 bases, and the junction held 4 bases outside the gene matches. Germline lookup yields CDR1 MNHNY and CDR2 SVGAGI (reference sequence). The CDR3 totals 15 residues. CDR3 region: CASSYGAGGNYGYTF. DNA of the CDR3: TGTGCCAGCAGTTACGGGGCAGGGGGCAACTATGGCTACACCTTC.

J is TRBJ2-7 and V is TRBV10-3; TRBD1 matches 10 bases. This CDR3 comprises 15 residues. V shed 6 bases and J 0 bases; nucleotides not matched to a gene: 5. CDR1 and CDR2 from the germline V gene are ENHRY and SYGVKD. The CDR3 nucleotides read TGTGCCATCAGCGGACAGGGGGTTCTCTCCTACGAGCAGTACTTC. As protein: CAISGQGVLSYEQYF.

This clone has more than one count but fewer than ten. One end of the junction varies from germline; a read error may be responsible. In DNA form, the CDR3 reads TGTGCCAGCAGTTTACGGAGCGGGAGGCTCACCCACTTC. Its translation: CASSLRSGRLTHF. This sequence joins TRBV27 and TRBJ2-7; 9 bases are shared with TRBD2. Germline CDR1 MNHEY, CDR2 SMNVEV (reference sequence). The CDR3 is made up of 13 amino acids.

The gene calls are TRBV5-1 and TRBJ2-7; D is possibly TRBD1 (6 bases). Trimming cost V 9 bases and J 3 bases, with 22 bases left between them. This CDR3 region has 15 residues. Germline V gives CDR1 SGHRS, CDR2 YFSETQ. The CDR3 is CATSPYSGQSYEQYF. The CDR3 nucleotides read TGCGCCACGTCTCCTTACAGCGGACAGAGCTACGAGCAGTACTTC.

This chain joins TRBV6-2 or TRBV6-3 and TRBJ2-7, with D perhaps matching TRBD2 (6 bases). The germline CDR1 and CDR2 sequences are MNHEY and SVGEGT. The length of the CDR3 is 14 residues. V was clipped by 0 bases and J by 6 bases, with 12 bases between them. DNA of the CDR3: TGTGCCAGCAGTTACTCTGCCGGGGGATCCGAGCAGTACTTC. It translates to CASSYSAGGSEQYF.

V gene TRBV3-1 (or the pseudogene TRBV3-2) combines with J gene TRBJ2-5; 11 bases are shared with TRBD2. The V segment lost 2 bases and the J segment 2 bases; nucleotides outside the gene matches: 1. The CDR3 extends over 15 amino acids. Germline lookup yields CDR1 LGHDT and CDR2 YNNKEL (reference sequence). CDR3 sequence reads: CASSQPSGGQETQYF. CDR3 nucleotides: TGTGCCAGCAGCCAACCTAGCGGGGGGCAAGAGACCCAGTACTTC.

V gene TRBV7-6 combines with J gene TRBJ2-1, with 7 nucleotides matching TRBD2. J was trimmed by 2 bases and V by 1 base; bases with no gene match: 2. This CDR3 has 15 residues. Germline V CDR1 and CDR2: SGHVS, FNYEAQ. The CDR3 here is CASSLGAGAYNEQFF. The CDR3, as DNA: TGTGCCAGCAGCTTAGGCGCGGGAGCCTACAATGAGCAGTTCTTC.

This sequence joins TRBV6-5 and TRBJ1-5; TRBD1 matches at 7 bases. CDR3 length equals 15 residues. V dropped 7 bases and J dropped 0; count of bases not matched to a gene: 6. Germline V gene data show CDR1 as MNHEY and CDR2 as SVGAGI. The CDR3 region is CASIIQGNSNQPQHF. The CDR3 DNA reads as TGTGCCAGCATCATACAGGGGAATAGCAATCAGCCCCAGCATTTT.

This clone was counted a few times. Other DNA sequences in the sample encode the same CDR3. The chain recombines TRBV5-1 with TRBJ2-3; 7 bases are a match to TRBD2. The ends lost 0 bases at V and 2 bases at J; junction bases unmatched: 6. In germline, CDR1 is SGHRS, CDR2 YFSETQ. The CDR3 extends over 16 amino acids. CDR3 sequence: CASSLGLAVSTDTQYF. For the CDR3, the DNA is TGCGCCAGCAGCTTGGGTCTAGCGGTATCCACAGATACGCAGTATTTT.

The chain employs TRBV19 and TRBJ1-4, with a possible D match to TRBD1 (5 bases). The V end was cut by 6 bases, the J end by 0 bases, with 8 bases between. This CDR3 has 14 residues. Germline assignment: CDR1 LNHDA and CDR2 SQIVND (reference sequence). The CDR3 sequence: CASRPGATNEKLFF. For the CDR3, the DNA is TGTGCCAGTAGACCGGGGGCAACTAATGAAAAACTGTTTTTT. Filled out from reference TRBV19 and TRBJ1-4, the complete variable domain reads DGGITQSPKYLFRKEGQNVTLSCEQNLNHDAMYWYRQDPGQGLRLIYYSQIVNDFQKGDIAEGYSVSREKKESFPLTVTSAQKNPTAFYLCASRPGATNEKLFFGSGTQLSVL.

The rearrangement links TRBV24-1 to TRBJ2-3; TRBD2 is a possible D gene (5 bases). This CDR3 comprises 12 residues. Germline lookup yields CDR1 KGHDR and CDR2 SFDVKD. The V end lost 5 bases, the J end lost 3 bases, and 5 bases lay between the germline ends. Written as DNA, the CDR3 is TGTGCCACCAGTGCGGGAACAGATACGCAGTATTTT. It codes for CATSAGTDTQYF.

The J gene is TRBJ1-6, the V gene TRBV28, with 9 nucleotides matching TRBD1. The CDR3 consists of 16 residues. After removal of 6 bases from V and 6 bases from J, the junction contained 9 bases not matched to a gene. The germline gives CDR1 MDHEN, CDR2 SYDVKM. The CDR3 DNA reads as TGTGCCAGCAGAGTGGACAGGGGCATATCTAATTCACCCCTCCACTTT. This translates into CASRVDRGISNSPLHF.

The rearrangement links TRBV10-3 to TRBJ2-1, with TRBD2 identical over 16 bases. The germline gives CDR1 ENHRY, CDR2 SYGVKD. This CDR3 has 16 amino acids. After removal of 3 bases from V and 7 bases from J, the junction contained 3 bases not matched to a gene. CDR3 residues: CAISDPGLAGGNEQFF. The CDR3 nucleotides are TGTGCCATCAGTGACCCGGGACTAGCGGGAGGGAATGAGCAGTTCTTC.

There are a few counts of this clone. The J gene is TRBJ2-7, the V gene TRBV7-9, with TRBD2 matching over 11 bases. CDR1 SEHNR and CDR2 FQNEAQ come from the germline V gene (reference sequence). This CDR3 region has 15 residues. V shed 3 bases and J 0 bases; nucleotides not matched to a gene: 1. The CDR3 nucleotides read TGTGCCAGCAGCTTTACTAGCGGGAGCTCCTACGAGCAGTACTTC. As protein: CASSFTSGSSYEQYF.

This clone was seen a few times. The chain combines TRBV3-1 (or the pseudogene TRBV3-2) with TRBJ1-2; perhaps TRBD1 as D (5 bases). CDR3 size: 17 residues. Trimming removed 0 bases from V and 3 bases from J, with 17 bases in between. Germline V gives CDR1 LGHDT, CDR2 YNNKEL (reference sequence). The CDR3 loop reads CASSQDERGKTDYGYTF. Written as DNA, the CDR3 is TGTGCCAGCAGCCAAGACGAGCGGGGGAAGACTGACTATGGCTACACCTTC.

CDR3 region: CASSLGTGHTEAFF. In DNA form, the CDR3 reads TGTGCCAGCAGTTTAGGGACAGGGCATACTGAAGCTTTCTTT. The rearrangement uses TRBV28 and TRBJ1-1; TRBD1 agrees at 9 bases. V trimming: 2 bases; J trimming: 5 bases; junction bases outside the gene matches: 3. The CDR3 has 14 residues. Per the germline V gene, CDR1 is MDHEN and CDR2 is SYDVKM.

The chain recombines TRBV7-9 with TRBJ2-7, with 7 bases that match TRBD2. Germline V gives CDR1 SEHNR, CDR2 FQNEAQ (reference sequence). V gave up 2 bases and J gave up 6 bases; unmatched junction bases: 4. The CDR3 covers 13 residues. The CDR3: CASSLSGGGEQYF. DNA of the CDR3: TGTGCCAGCAGCTTATCGGGAGGTGGCGAGCAGTACTTC.

This clone was detected once. This chain uses TRBV18 with TRBJ1-5, with D possibly TRBD1 on 6 matching bases. The V and J ends lost 4 bases and 7 bases respectively, with 11 bases between them. CDR1 KGHSH and CDR2 LQKENI come from the germline V gene. The CDR3 is made up of 13 amino acids. CDR3 coding DNA: TGTGCCAGCTCACTTCACAGGGAACAGCCCCAGCATTTT. As protein: CASSLHREQPQHF.

J is TRBJ2-7 and V is TRBV9, with 7 nucleotides matching TRBD1. V was pared by 4 bases and J by 1 base, with 8 bases of the junction left unmatched. The CDR3 runs to 15 residues. CDR1 is SGDLS and CDR2 is YYNGEE in the germline V gene. The CDR3 DNA sequence: TGTGCCAGCAGCCCGAGATCGGGACAGTCCTACGAGCAGTACTTC. It yields the protein CASSPRSGQSYEQYF.

The V gene is TRBV4-1, the J gene TRBJ2-1; 8 positions match TRBD2. V shed 4 bases, J shed 6 bases, and the junction held 14 bases outside the gene matches. Germline CDR1 MGHRA, CDR2 YSYEKL. CDR3 size: 17 residues. Here the CDR3 DNA reads TGCGCCAGCAGCCCAATAGACGGGAGGGCGACTGCCAATGAGCAGTTCTTC. It is translated as CASSPIDGRATANEQFF.

The chain is built from TRBV5-4 and TRBJ2-5; 8 bases line up with TRBD2. J lost 5 bases, V lost 3 bases, and 12 bases had no gene match. The CDR3 length is 16 residues. Germline CDR1 SGHNT, CDR2 YYREEE (reference sequence). CDR3 protein: CASSWRSGASVETQYF. The CDR3 DNA reads TGTGCCAGCAGCTGGCGTAGCGGGGCGAGCGTGGAGACCCAGTACTTC.

This clone was counted between two and nine times. V gene TRBV7-6 combines with J gene TRBJ1-3, with no clear D. V lost 1 base, J lost 1 base, and 8 bases lay in between. Per the germline V gene, CDR1 is SGHVS and CDR2 is FNYEAQ. The CDR3 is made up of 15 amino acids. DNA of the CDR3: TGTGCCAGCAGCTTAGTTGCGGGTTCTGGAAACACCATATATTTT. This encodes CASSLVAGSGNTIYF.

The chain joins TRBV24-1 to TRBJ2-1; 8 bases match TRBD2. Germline CDR1 and CDR2: KGHDR and SFDVKD. Losses at the gene ends were 0 bases for V and 5 bases for J; bases not matched to a gene: 8. The CDR3 consists of 17 residues. The CDR3 region is CATSDLRGAGAHNEQFF. In DNA form, the CDR3 reads TGTGCCACCAGTGATTTGCGTGGAGCGGGAGCCCACAATGAGCAGTTCTTC.

The gene calls are TRBV4-1 and TRBJ1-5; 9 bases match TRBD1. There are 15 residues in the CDR3. The germline gives CDR1 MGHRA, CDR2 YSYEKL. V dropped 2 bases and J dropped 6; count of bases not matched to a gene: 5. The CDR3 reads CASSQWTGVFQPQHF. As DNA, the CDR3 is TGCGCCAGCAGCCAATGGACAGGGGTTTTTCAGCCCCAGCATTTT.

A single count supports this clone. The chain combines TRBV23-1 with TRBJ2-2; maybe TRBD1 (10 bases). TRBV23-1 is an ORF, and what it does is uncertain. This CDR3 has 24 residues. V was shortened by 2 bases and J by 4 bases, with 38 bases between the two germline ends. The DNA of the CDR3 is TGCGCCAGCAGTCAACGACGAAGACAGGGGGCGCGGTCTAGCGGGGCAGGGTGCACCGGGGAGCTGTTTTTT. This codes for CASSQRRRQGARSSGAGCTGELFF.

The rearrangement joins TRBV9 to TRBJ1-2, with D uncertain. Trimming left V 4 bases short and J 2 bases short, with 12 bases between. From germline, CDR1 is SGDLS and CDR2 YYNGEE. The CDR3 runs 14 residues. CDR3: CASSSATGNYGYTF. The CDR3 bases are TGTGCCAGCAGCTCCGCCACGGGGAACTATGGCTACACCTTC.

The chain recombines TRBV30 with TRBJ1-1; 8 bases agree with TRBD1. Germline V CDR1 and CDR2: GTSNPN, SVGIG (reference sequence). V was pared by 6 bases and J by 5 bases, with 5 bases of the junction left unmatched. This CDR3 comprises 12 residues. CDR3 protein: CACRQGLTEAFF. As DNA, the CDR3 is TGTGCCTGCCGACAGGGGCTAACTGAAGCTTTCTTT.